Listed here are 8 T cell receptor beta chains from one sample, sequenced in a study of T-cell reconstitution after alpha-beta-depleted transplantation in children. The authors prepared the TCRbeta library with unique molecular identifiers. MiXCR, applied by TCRdb to the PCR reads, yields one record per CDR3 protein. Among about 74,000 distinct CDR3 sequences listed, roughly 13% were seen once. Material: PBMCs, mostly from graft donor cells, obtained 180 days after TCRalphabeta/CD19-depleted stem cell transplant. These receptors were collected from a male patient aged 2-10 years who had a stem cell transplant for acute lymphoblastic leukemia, so the T cells may come from the graft donor.

This clonotype was counted only a few times. The chain employs TRBV28 and TRBJ2-2; 7 bases align to TRBD1. This CDR3 is built from 15 residues. J lost 5 bases, V lost 4 bases, and 7 bases had no gene match. Germline CDR1 and CDR2: MDHEN and SYDVKM. The CDR3 bases are TGTGCCAGCAGTTCCAGGGGGAAAAAAACCGGGGAGCTGTTTTTT. Translated, it gives CASSSRGKKTGELFF.

J is TRBJ1-3 and V is TRBV18, with D unresolved. The germline V and J ends were trimmed by 1 base and 0 bases, with 16 bases remaining between them. Germline V gene lookup returns CDR1 KGHSH and CDR2 LQKENI. The CDR3 extends over 18 amino acids. Written as DNA, the CDR3 is TGTGCCAGCTCACCACTTTTAAACCGGGCCGACTCTGGAAACACCATATATTTT. Protein sequence: CASSPLLNRADSGNTIYF.

This chain joins TRBV6-1 and TRBJ2-4, with TRBD2 matching over 16 bases. Germline V lookup: CDR1 MNHNS, CDR2 SASEGT. Unmatched junction bases numbered 15, after V lost 6 bases and J lost 10 bases. The CDR3 loop spans 18 amino acids. CDR3 region: CASSVTFPGLAGGSIQYF. The CDR3, as DNA: TGTGCCAGCAGCGTCACTTTTCCGGGACTAGCGGGGGGGAGTATTCAGTACTTC.

This clonotype was detected a few times. The V gene is TRBV7-2, the J gene TRBJ2-4, with 7 nucleotides matching TRBD2. Germline trimming cut 1 base from V and 0 bases from J; bases unmatched to any gene: 6. Germline V gene lookup returns CDR1 SGHTA and CDR2 FQGNSA. CDR3 length equals 17 residues. The CDR3 here is CASSLVGGTLAKNIQYF. In DNA, the CDR3 is TGTGCCAGCAGCTTAGTGGGGGGGACTTTAGCCAAAAACATTCAGTACTTC.

This clonotype was observed a few times. This sequence joins TRBV9 and TRBJ1-1; a possible D gene is TRBD1 (6 bases). Trimming pared 0 bases from V and 5 bases from J, leaving 14 bases between. The germline gives CDR1 SGDLS, CDR2 YYNGEE. The CDR3 consists of 15 residues. CDR3 DNA sequence: TGTGCCAGCAGCGTAGTGGGGGACATACGGACTGAAGCTTTCTTT. It is translated as CASSVVGDIRTEAFF. Variable domain in full (rest from reference TRBV9 and TRBJ1-1): DSGVTQTPKHLITATGQRVTLRCSPRSGDLSVYWYQQSLDQGLQFLIQYYNGEERAKGNILERFSAQQFPDLHSELNLSSLELGDSALYFCASSVVGDIRTEAFFGQGTRLTVV.

This clonotype was found a few times. DNA for the CDR3: TGTGCCAGCAGCTTAGGGGGGGATCAGCCCCAGCATTTT. Translation gives CASSLGGDQPQHF. The rearrangement joins TRBV7-9 to TRBJ1-5; perhaps TRBD1 as D (5 bases). V lost 1 base and J lost 5, with 6 bases in between. The CDR3 covers 13 residues. Germline V gene sequence: CDR1 SEHNR, CDR2 FQNEAQ (reference sequence).

A few counts support this clonotype. The chain carries TRBV7-9 and TRBJ2-7, with 8 bases matching TRBD1. CDR1 SEHNR and CDR2 FQNEAQ come from the germline V gene (reference sequence). Trimming removed 5 bases from V and 7 bases from J; junction bases left unmatched: 16. The CDR3 extends over 16 amino acids. CDR3 amino acids: CASSPFLRDRTLEQYF. Written as DNA, the CDR3 is TGTGCCAGCAGCCCGTTCCTCCGGGACAGGACTCTGGAGCAGTACTTC.

This clonotype was recorded at least ten times. The chain recombines TRBV12-3 or TRBV12-4 with TRBJ1-1; no definite D call. Trimming left V 5 bases short and J 3 bases short, with 13 bases between. CDR3 length: 14 amino acids. CDR3 DNA: TGTGCCAGCAGTCCAGGTCGGGTGGACACTGAAGCTTTCTTT. Amino acid sequence: CASSPGRVDTEAFF.